The table lists the clone carrying this T cell receptor beta chain with many counts. This entry comes from a study of T-cell reconstitution after alpha-beta-depleted transplantation in children. Germline-derived CDR1 and CDR2 are MDHEN and SYDVKM. V shed 1 base and J shed 8 bases, with 17 bases lying between them. CDR3 length: 15 residues. A TCRbeta library incorporating unique molecular identifiers was prepared. TCRdb called the PCR reads again in MiXCR, with one record for every CDR3 protein. The profile shows 260,000 or so distinct CDR3 sequences, around 11% of them singletons. This chain links TRBV28 with TRBJ1-1, with D possibly TRBD1 on 5 matching bases. This receptor was identified in a human donor who donated a stem cell graft to a child with acute lymphoblastic leukemia. The specimen was PBMCs from the stem cell graft donor, collected from the stem cell graft. CDR3 amino acids: CASSLLVQGGGEAFF. CDR3 coding DNA: TGTGCCAGCAGTTTATTGGTCCAGGGTGGAGGGGAAGCTTTCTTT.